This record looks at one TCR beta chain sequence and its context. Compared with germline, one end of the junction differs, possibly owing to a read error. This sample is part of a study of T cell changes during pregnancy in multiple sclerosis. Germline V gene sequence: CDR1 SGHTA, CDR2 FQGTGA. The CDR3 is 17 residues long. Profiling relied on immunoSEQ multiplex PCR, and the TCRdb table lists in-frame clones only, not all of them. The table shows roughly 74,000 clones, with 75% to 90% occurring only once. Here the sequenced sample was peripheral blood, taken before pregnancy. The V call is TRBV7-3, the J call TRBJ2-1; 11 nucleotides agree with TRBD2. The TCR comes from a female donor with multiple sclerosis, enrolled in a pregnancy study. The CDR3 sequence: CASGLFPLAGGFDEQFF. The CDR3 coding sequence is TGTGCCAGCGGCTTATTCCCTCTAGCGGGGGGTTTTGATGAGCAGTTCTTC.